This TCR beta chain was sequenced in a study of radiation and T cells in renal cell carcinoma. Concerning this clone: Additional DNA sequences in this sample encode the identical CDR3.

V dropped 1 base and J dropped 4 bases, with 7 bases sitting between them. Germline CDR1 is SGHTA and CDR2 is FQGNSA. The CDR3 contains 13 residues. Documented time point: blood 2 weeks post-SBRT. As to treatment: 15 Gy SBRT to primary tumor, nephrectomy 4 weeks later. Generated by immunoSEQ multiplex PCR, the TCRdb table keeps only in-frame clones and is missing some. The sample holds 150,000 to 190,000 clones, approximately 90% seen once. The clonotype was recovered from a woman between 45 and 60 years old with renal cell carcinoma. The input for sequencing was blood, taken from a patient whose treatment included radiotherapy and nephrectomy. V is TRBV7-2 and J is TRBJ1-2; no clear D. The CDR3 spells CASSLGQGYGYTF. CDR3 bases: TGTGCCAGCAGCTTAGGACAAGGCTATGGCTACACCTTC.